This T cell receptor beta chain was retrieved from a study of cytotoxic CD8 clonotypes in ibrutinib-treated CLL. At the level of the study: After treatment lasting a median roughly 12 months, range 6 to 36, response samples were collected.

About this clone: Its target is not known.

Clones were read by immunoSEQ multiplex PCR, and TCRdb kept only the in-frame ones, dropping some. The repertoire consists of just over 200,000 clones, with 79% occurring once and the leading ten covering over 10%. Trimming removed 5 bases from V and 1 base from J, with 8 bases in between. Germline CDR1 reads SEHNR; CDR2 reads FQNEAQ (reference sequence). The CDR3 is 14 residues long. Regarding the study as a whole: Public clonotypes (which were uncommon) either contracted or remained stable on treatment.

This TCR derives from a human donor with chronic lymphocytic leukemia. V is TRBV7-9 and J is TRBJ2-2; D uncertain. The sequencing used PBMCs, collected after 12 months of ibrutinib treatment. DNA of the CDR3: TGTGCCAGCAGCCCGGGCGGGAACACCGGGGAGCTGTTTTTT. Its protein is CASSPGGNTGELFF.